This TCR beta chain was obtained from a study of blood T cell repertoires in COVID-19. Study summary: Whether acute or convalescent, the COVID-19 samples came from the United States, Italy and Spain. Sample material is recorded as cDNA or gDNA derived from T cells, B-cell-depleted T cells, or PBMCs.

Original processing methods: Using reference gene primer amplification, nucleated cell counts were estimated. Generated by immunoSEQ multiplex PCR, the TCRdb table keeps only in-frame clones and is missing some. V and J calls and clone size are as listed in that table; D and trimming were resolved from the DNA. The sample contains fewer than 85,000 clones, 80% to 90% of which appear only once. Per germline, CDR1 SGHTA and CDR2 FQGNSA. Unmatched junction bases numbered 3, after V lost 1 base and J lost 7 bases. CDR3 size: 15 residues. The source is a man aged 50 to 60 with active COVID-19. The sequenced sample was peripheral blood. This chain links TRBV7-2 with TRBJ1-6, with TRBD1 matching 8 bases. CDR3 sequence: CASSLETGANSPLHF. In DNA, the CDR3 is TGTGCCAGCAGCTTAGAGACAGGGGCAAATTCACCCCTCCACTTT.